Presented here are 24 T cell receptor beta chains from one specimen sequenced in a study of beta chain features in type 1 diabetes. What was sequenced were expressed TCRB transcripts, since all of the isolated RNA had been reverse transcribed. Only in-frame clones appear in the TCRdb table, and some are missing; sequencing was by immunoSEQ multiplex PCR. In the table there are about 360,000 clones, approximately 12% of which are singletons. The sequencing sample was made of naive CD4+ T cells from blood. The receptors originated from a man aged 18 to 30 in good health.

The J gene is TRBJ1-5, the V gene TRBV30; TRBD1 aligns across 9 bases. There are 14 residues in the CDR3. After removal of 5 bases from V and 5 bases from J, the junction contained 7 bases not matched to a gene. CDR1 and CDR2 from the germline V gene are GTSNPN and SVGIG (reference sequence). The CDR3 nucleotides read TGTGCCTGGGGAAGACAGGGGGGAGATCAGCCCCAGCATTTT. It specifies CAWGRQGGDQPQHF.

This clone was seen only a few times. The chain's CDR3 is CASSQEEGKLDQPQHF. In DNA, the CDR3 is TGTGCCAGCAGCCAAGAAGAGGGTAAGTTGGATCAGCCCCAGCATTTT. J is TRBJ1-5 and V is TRBV4-2, with D uncertain. With 0 bases removed from V and 5 bases from J, the gap between germline ends came to 14 bases. This CDR3 contains 16 residues. CDR1 is LGHNA and CDR2 is YNFKEQ in the germline V gene.

A few counts support this clone. The rearrangement uses TRBV5-1 and TRBJ1-2, with D hard to call. The CDR3 contains 11 residues. Germline CDR1 is SGHRS and CDR2 is YFSETQ. Trimming removed 4 bases from V and 7 bases from J, with 8 bases in between. For the CDR3, the DNA is TGCGCCAGCAGCCATGCCAGTGGCTACACCTTC. Its protein product is CASSHASGYTF.

The gene calls are TRBV6-5 and TRBJ2-7, with 8 bases aligning to TRBD2. The J segment lost 4 bases and the V segment lost 6 bases, leaving 11 bases of the junction unmatched. The CDR3 consists of 15 residues. The germline CDR1 and CDR2 sequences are MNHEY and SVGAGI. Written as DNA, the CDR3 is TGTGCCAGCAGCCCGTCGGGAGCGGGAGTATACGAGCAGTACTTC. Protein: CASSPSGAGVYEQYF.

The chain is built from TRBV5-4 and TRBJ2-7, with TRBD1 matching over 9 bases. V lost 6 bases and J lost 1; bases outside the gene matches: 8. Germline V gene lookup returns CDR1 SGHNT and CDR2 YYREEE (reference sequence). The CDR3 contains 15 residues. CDR3 DNA sequence: TGTGCCAGCAACACTTTGGGACAGGGATCCTACGAGCAGTACTTC. Its protein is CASNTLGQGSYEQYF.

The table lists this clone with a few counts. The rearrangement links TRBV15 to TRBJ1-5, with 10 positions matching TRBD1. The V segment lost 4 bases and the J segment 5 bases; nucleotides outside the gene matches: 5. The length of the CDR3 is 15 residues. Germline V lookup: CDR1 LNHNV, CDR2 YYDKDF (reference sequence). DNA for the CDR3: TGTGCCACCAGCACCGGGACAGGGGATCATCAGCCCCAGCATTTT. This gives the protein CATSTGTGDHQPQHF.

This sequence joins TRBV4-1 and TRBJ2-7, with 7 bases fitting TRBD1. With V trimmed by 4 bases and J by 4 bases, 4 bases remained unmatched. This CDR3 has 13 residues. Per the germline V gene, CDR1 is MGHRA and CDR2 is YSYEKL. CDR3 DNA: TGCGCCAGCAGCCCCGACAGGGTATACGAGCAGTACTTC. Translating gives CASSPDRVYEQYF.

The chain has TRBV30 and TRBJ1-2; D is possibly TRBD1 (5 bases). Germline V lookup: CDR1 GTSNPN, CDR2 SVGIG (reference sequence). This CDR3 is built from 15 residues. V lost 4 bases, J lost 2 bases, and 17 bases lay in between. The CDR3 region has the DNA TGTGCCTGGACCCTCAGGGACTGGGGAAACTATGGCTACACCTTC. Residues: CAWTLRDWGNYGYTF.

V gene TRBV28 combines with J gene TRBJ2-7, with D perhaps TRBD2 (6 bases). This CDR3 contains 14 residues. CDR1 and CDR2 (germline): MDHEN, SYDVKM. Trimming took off 5 bases at V and 3 bases at J, with 14 bases between the two ends. The CDR3 DNA reads as TGTGCCAGCAGTGCCGGGACTCGGGGCTACGAGCAGTACTTC. Translating it yields CASSAGTRGYEQYF.

The chain is built from TRBV5-4 and TRBJ1-1; D is ambiguous. Germline V gene data show CDR1 as SGHNT and CDR2 as YYREEE (reference sequence). The CDR3 is made up of 15 amino acids. V lost 5 bases and J lost 4, with 18 bases in between. CDR3 sequence: CASSLLGYSVTEAFF. In DNA, the CDR3 is TGTGCCAGCAGTTTGCTTGGGTACAGTGTCACTGAAGCTTTCTTT.

This clone appeared a few times. The V and J genes are TRBV28 and TRBJ2-7; D is possibly TRBD1 (7 bases). The V gene lost 6 bases and the J gene lost 2 bases, with 14 bases spanning the gap. The CDR3 covers 14 residues. The germline V gene has CDR1 MDHEN and CDR2 SYDVKM. The CDR3 DNA is TGTGCCAGCAGGAGACAGGGAGGCACCTACGAGCAGTACTTC. Translated, it gives CASRRQGGTYEQYF.

This chain uses TRBV18 with TRBJ1-4; D remains unclear. Germline lookup yields CDR1 KGHSH and CDR2 LQKENI. V was clipped by 3 bases and J by 5 bases, with 4 bases between them. The CDR3 is 12 amino acids. The CDR3 loop is CASSPPNEKLFF. The CDR3 DNA is TGTGCCAGCTCACCCCCGAATGAAAAACTGTTTTTT.

This clone was seen a handful of times. This chain connects TRBV29-1 to TRBJ1-5; unclear D gene. This CDR3 contains 12 residues. CDR1 is SQVTM, CDR2 ANQGSEA, per germline. Trimming left V 5 bases short and J 4 bases short, with 9 bases between. This chain's CDR3 is CSVWQQNQPQHF. In DNA, the CDR3 is TGCAGCGTTTGGCAACAGAATCAGCCCCAGCATTTT. Drawing the rest from reference TRBV29-1 and TRBJ1-5, the complete variable domain is SAVISQKPSRDICQRGTSLTIQCQVDSQVTMMFWYRQQPGQSLTLIATANQGSEATYESGFVIDKFPISRPNLTFSTLTVSNMSPEDSSIYLCSVWQQNQPQHFGDGTRLSIL.

This clone has more than one count but fewer than ten. V usage is TRBV7-2 and J usage is TRBJ1-6; no firm D call. The CDR3 has 15 residues. Trimming pared 5 bases from V and 7 bases from J, leaving 15 bases between. The germline V gene encodes CDR1 SGHTA and CDR2 FQGNSA. This CDR3 is CASSPRATPNSPLHF. The CDR3 DNA reads TGTGCCAGCAGCCCCCGAGCGACCCCAAATTCACCCCTCCACTTT.

V and J are TRBV5-4 and TRBJ2-7; unclear D gene. Deletions cut 4 bases from V and 0 bases from J, with 20 bases between. The CDR3 has 17 amino acids. Looked up from germline, CDR1 is SGHNT and CDR2 is YYREEE (reference sequence). The CDR3 loop is CASSQEYSNPGSYEQYF. DNA for the CDR3: TGTGCCAGCAGCCAAGAATATTCAAACCCGGGCTCCTACGAGCAGTACTTC.

The chain carries TRBV30 and TRBJ2-1; 11 bases are shared with TRBD2. The CDR3 consists of 14 residues. CDR1 is GTSNPN and CDR2 is SVGIG in the germline V gene (reference sequence). V gave up 0 bases and J gave up 9 bases; unmatched junction bases: 4. CDR3 amino acids: CAWSVLAGGGEQFF. The CDR3, as DNA: TGTGCCTGGAGTGTTCTAGCGGGAGGTGGTGAGCAGTTCTTC.

The chain carries TRBV7-2 and TRBJ1-1; D remains ambiguous. Per germline, CDR1 SGHTA and CDR2 FQGNSA. The CDR3 runs 13 residues. Trimming left V 2 bases short and J 0 bases short, with 4 bases between. This CDR3 is CASSLSLNTEAFF. The DNA of the CDR3 is TGTGCCAGCAGCTTATCTCTGAACACTGAAGCTTTCTTT.

V is TRBV6-6 and J is TRBJ2-7, with 7 bases that match TRBD1. V gave up 11 bases and J gave up 4 bases; unmatched junction bases: 5. The CDR3 has 11 amino acids. CDR1 and CDR2 (germline): MNHNY, SVGAGI (reference sequence). CDR3 sequence: CASGTDYEQYF. The DNA for the CDR3 is TGTGCCTCCGGGACAGATTACGAGCAGTACTTC.

This rearrangement joins TRBV30 to TRBJ1-2; 7 nucleotides match TRBD1. CDR1 GTSNPN and CDR2 SVGIG come from the germline V gene (reference sequence). This CDR3 contains 16 residues. With 2 bases clipped from V and 4 bases from J, the junction kept 13 bases outside the gene matches. The CDR3 nucleotides are TGTGCCTGGAGTCTAAGTCCATCCGGGACAGCCTATGGCTACACCTTC. Its protein product is CAWSLSPSGTAYGYTF.

This chain connects TRBV5-1 to TRBJ2-6, with D possibly TRBD2 on 6 matching bases. CDR3 length equals 15 residues. The ends were cut back, 4 bases at V and 4 bases at J, with 12 bases in the middle. The germline V gene has CDR1 SGHRS and CDR2 YFSETQ. CDR3 sequence reads: CASSLGGSGANVLTF. The CDR3 DNA is TGCGCCAGCAGCCTGGGAGGATCAGGGGCCAACGTCCTGACTTTC.

Only a few counts were recorded for this clone. The chain has TRBV9 and TRBJ2-7; TRBD2 matches at 10 bases. The CDR3 is 14 amino acids. Germline-derived CDR1 and CDR2 are SGDLS and YYNGEE. V shed 3 bases, J shed 5 bases, and the junction held 5 bases outside the gene matches. The CDR3 coding sequence is TGTGCCAGCAGCGCTGATAGCGGGAGGAACGAGCAGTACTTC. Protein product: CASSADSGRNEQYF.

This chain connects TRBV7-3 to TRBJ1-1; D might be TRBD1 (5 bases). Per the germline V gene, CDR1 is SGHTA and CDR2 is FQGTGA. Trimming cost V 1 base and J 5 bases, with 17 bases left between them. The CDR3 is made up of 16 amino acids. The CDR3 nucleotides are TGTGCCAGCAGCTTAAACGCGTGGACCGGGGGAACTGAAGCTTTCTTT. Translated, it gives CASSLNAWTGGTEAFF.

The genes are TRBV4-2 and TRBJ1-1; 7 bases match TRBD1. The germline gives CDR1 LGHNA, CDR2 YNFKEQ. The CDR3 is made up of 14 amino acids. V lost 1 base, J lost 7 bases, and 6 bases stayed unmatched. The CDR3 is CASSQAGQPSEAFF. The CDR3 bases are TGTGCCAGCAGCCAAGCGGGACAGCCCAGTGAAGCTTTCTTT.

The chain uses TRBV4-2 and TRBJ1-2; D possibly corresponds to TRBD1 (6 bases). The V gene lost 4 bases and the J gene lost 3 bases, with 18 bases spanning the gap. The CDR3 has 16 amino acids. Germline V lookup: CDR1 LGHNA, CDR2 YNFKEQ. The CDR3 here is CASSPGATGPDYGYTF. CDR3 in DNA: TGTGCCAGCAGCCCCGGGGCCACAGGGCCCGACTATGGCTACACCTTC.